The 7 T cell receptor beta chains reported below all come from one sample, sequenced in a study of cytomegalovirus exposure and HLA in healthy donors. PCR used 60 Vbeta primers and 13 Jbeta primers. Assay: immunoSEQ multiplex PCR; the TCRdb copy retains only in-frame clones and omits some. The data hold more than 100,000 clones, with 75% to 80% observed a single time. The sequencing sample was made of PBMCs. Receptor source: a woman younger than 45 in good health and CMV-seropositive.

This clone was found a few times. The genes are TRBV5-1 and TRBJ2-5; 9 nucleotides align to TRBD1. CDR3 length: 14 residues. V lost 4 bases, J lost 5 bases, and 6 bases stayed unmatched. The germline V gene has CDR1 SGHRS and CDR2 YFSETQ. Written as DNA, the CDR3 is TGCGCCAGCAGCCGGGACAGGGCAACTGAGACCCAGTACTTC. The encoded protein is CASSRDRATETQYF.

The chain combines TRBV27 with TRBJ2-3, with 9 bases that match TRBD2. Germline CDR1 reads MNHEY; CDR2 reads SMNVEV (reference sequence). CDR3 length: 16 amino acids. The junction had 10 bases not matched to a gene; V was cut back by 5 bases and J by 4 bases. CDR3 in DNA: TGTGCCAGCAGTCGATCCCCGGGACTAGCAGCAGATACGCAGTATTTT. Translated, it gives CASSRSPGLAADTQYF.

This chain links TRBV18 with TRBJ1-3; the match to TRBD1 covers 8 bases. In germline, CDR1 is KGHSH, CDR2 LQKENI. The CDR3 contains 15 residues. The ends lost 5 bases at V and 3 bases at J; junction bases unmatched: 6. The CDR3 loop is CASSTTGALGNTIYF. The CDR3 DNA reads as TGTGCCAGCTCAACGACAGGGGCTCTTGGAAACACCATATATTTT.

The chain combines TRBV27 with TRBJ2-2; 10 nucleotides match TRBD2. With V trimmed by 4 bases and J by 5 bases, 13 bases remained unmatched. Germline V gene lookup returns CDR1 MNHEY and CDR2 SMNVEV (reference sequence). This CDR3 has 18 residues. CDR3 sequence reads: CASSSSGLAVLTTGELFF. CDR3 DNA sequence: TGTGCCAGCAGTTCTTCCGGACTAGCGGTTCTTACAACCGGGGAGCTGTTTTTT.

The chain carries TRBV4-2 and TRBJ2-3, with 12 positions matching TRBD2. The germline V gene has CDR1 LGHNA and CDR2 YNFKEQ. The CDR3 totals 17 residues. V lost 2 bases to trimming and J lost 5 bases; unmatched junction nucleotides: 8. Written as DNA, the CDR3 is TGTGCCAGCAGCCAACCCCGACTAGCGGGGGACGGAGATACGCAGTATTTT. The encoded protein is CASSQPRLAGDGDTQYF.

The chain carries TRBV11-2 and TRBJ2-3; TRBD1 agrees at 9 bases. With V trimmed by 0 bases and J by 4 bases, 8 bases remained unmatched. The germline V gene has CDR1 SGHAT and CDR2 FQNNGV. The CDR3 totals 17 residues. CDR3 nucleotide sequence: TGTGCCAGCAGCTTAGAATTCGACAGGGGGAGTGCAGATACGCAGTATTTT. Protein sequence: CASSLEFDRGSADTQYF.

This chain connects TRBV7-6 to TRBJ2-7; a possible D gene is TRBD2 (5 bases). Trimming took 1 base from V and 7 from J, leaving 11 bases between them. There are 13 residues in the CDR3. CDR1 SGHVS and CDR2 FNYEAQ come from the germline V gene. CDR3 in DNA: TGTGCCAGCAGCTTAGGATGGGCGGGTGAGCAGTACTTC. It is translated as CASSLGWAGEQYF. Drawing the rest from reference TRBV7-6 and TRBJ2-7, the complete variable domain is GAGVSQSPRYKVTKRGQDVALRCDPISGHVSLYWYRQALGQGPEFLTYFNYEAQQDKSGLPNDRFSAERPEGSISTLTIQRTEQRDSAMYRCASSLGWAGEQYFGPGTRLTVT.